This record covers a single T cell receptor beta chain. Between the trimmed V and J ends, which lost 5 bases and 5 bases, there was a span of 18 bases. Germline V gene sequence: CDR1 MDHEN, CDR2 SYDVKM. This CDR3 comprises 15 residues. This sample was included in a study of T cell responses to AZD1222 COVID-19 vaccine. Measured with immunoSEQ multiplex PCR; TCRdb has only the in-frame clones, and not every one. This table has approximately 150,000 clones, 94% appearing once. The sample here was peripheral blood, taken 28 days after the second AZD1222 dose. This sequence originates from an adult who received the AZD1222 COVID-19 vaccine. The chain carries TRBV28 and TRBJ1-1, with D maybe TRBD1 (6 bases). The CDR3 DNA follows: TGTGCCAGCAGTCCGTCATCGGGGGCCGGGACTGAAGCTTTCTTT. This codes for CASSPSSGAGTEAFF.